This T cell receptor beta chain was profiled in a study of CD8 T cells in ankylosing spondylitis. Comments on this clonotype: Its specificity is unknown.

This CDR3 has 14 amino acids. Germline CDR1 reads DFQATT; CDR2 reads SNEGSKA (reference sequence). The V end was cut by 3 bases, the J end by 4 bases, with 12 bases between. Whole-study results and caveats: Blood from ankylosing spondylitis patients appeared to carry a characteristic roughly eight-variant TCR beta motif. Reactive arthritis synovial fluid and blood previously showed some of these motif variants.

Each TCR beta library was made by quantitative 5'-RACE that incorporated molecular barcodes. MiXCR was run by TCRdb on the 5' RACE reads, yielding one entry per CDR3 protein. Here the sample spans roughly 700,000 distinct CDR3 sequences, around 19% being singletons. The sequenced sample consisted of blood, either unsorted or a sorted T cell fraction (not recorded which). The chain joins TRBV20-1 to TRBJ2-2; TRBD1 is a possible D gene (5 bases). This receptor was taken from a male donor with ankylosing spondylitis. CDR3: CSARGRQGTGELFF. The CDR3 nucleotides are TGCAGTGCTAGGGGTCGGCAGGGCACCGGGGAGCTGTTTTTT.